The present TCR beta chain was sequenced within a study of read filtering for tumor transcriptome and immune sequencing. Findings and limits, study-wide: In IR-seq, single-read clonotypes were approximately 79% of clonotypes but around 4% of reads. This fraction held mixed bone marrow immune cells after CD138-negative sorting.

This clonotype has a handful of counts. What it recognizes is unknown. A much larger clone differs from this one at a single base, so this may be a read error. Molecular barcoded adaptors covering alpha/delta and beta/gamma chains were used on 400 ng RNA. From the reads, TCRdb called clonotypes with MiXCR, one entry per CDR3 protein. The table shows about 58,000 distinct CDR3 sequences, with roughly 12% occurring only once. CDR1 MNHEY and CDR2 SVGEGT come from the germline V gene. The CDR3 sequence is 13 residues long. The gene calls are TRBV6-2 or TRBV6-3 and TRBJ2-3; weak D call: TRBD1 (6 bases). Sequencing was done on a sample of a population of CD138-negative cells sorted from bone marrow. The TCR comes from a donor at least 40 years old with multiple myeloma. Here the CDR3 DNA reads TGTGCCAGCAGTTCGCAGGGGCGAGATACGCGGTATTTT. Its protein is CASSSQGRDTRYF.